The entry below gives a single T cell receptor beta chain sequence along with its context. Its antigen remains unknown. Execution of the assay was at deep level. The authors distributed each subset's genomic DNA evenly over several immunoSEQ plates. The table came from immunoSEQ multiplex PCR; TCRdb's copy has only in-frame clones and leaves some out. Here the sample spans around 2.5 million clones, 93% being singletons. These data originate in a study of shared clonotypes between healthy human individuals. Notes on the study in general: It was anticipated that sequencing depth would influence how many clonotypes donors shared.

Sequencing was performed on naive CD4+ T cells from PBMCs. Subset meaning: CD45RA+ positively selected. The source of this sequence is a man between 18 and 35 years old in good health. Some clones in this sample may be carry-over from other donors' samples.

The chain's CDR3 is CASREDNYGYTF. In DNA form, the CDR3 reads TGCGCCAGCAGGGAAGACAACTATGGCTACACCTTC. The rearrangement uses TRBV5-1 and TRBJ1-2; D remains ambiguous. V lost 5 bases and J 2 bases, leaving 7 bases between the germline ends. The V gene's germline CDR1 is SGHRS and CDR2 YFSETQ. The CDR3 contains 12 residues.